The rows below give T cell receptor beta chains drawn from one sample of a study of shared clonotypes between healthy human individuals. The protocol was immunoSEQ multiplex PCR, while the TCRdb copy is restricted to in-frame clones and leaves out a portion. The sample comprises hundreds of thousands of clones, approximately 95% of which are singletons, and over 0.095% rests with the top ten. The material sequenced was naive CD8+ T cells sorted from blood. The receptor set was obtained from a woman aged 25 to 39 in good health. Both conserved end residues are part of each CDR3. The D gene is left open where the match is weak. The size of a clone is reported for some rows only, either as once, few or many, or as a class for expanded clones.

j_call: TRBJ2-5
d_call: TRBD2
v_call: TRBV7-9
clone_size: NA
cdr3_aa: CASSMGLAGQETQYF
cdr3_nt: TGTGCCAGCAGCATGGGACTAGCGGGACAAGAGACCCAGTACTTC

j_call: TRBJ1-5
d_call: NA
v_call: TRBV19
clone_size: NA
cdr3_aa: CASSINGDLLADQPQHF
cdr3_nt: TGTGCCAGTAGTATTAACGGGGATTTACTAGCAGATCAGCCCCAGCATTTT

j_call: TRBJ2-7
d_call: NA
v_call: TRBV27
clone_size: few
cdr3_aa: CASSPGLSIYEQYF
cdr3_nt: TGTGCCAGCAGTCCGGGACTTTCAATCTACGAGCAGTACTTC

j_call: TRBJ2-7
d_call: TRBD2
v_call: TRBV9
clone_size: NA
cdr3_aa: CASSVSLAGEIYEQYF
cdr3_nt: TGTGCCAGCAGCGTCTCTTTAGCGGGAGAGATTTACGAGCAGTACTTC

j_call: TRBJ2-1
d_call: TRBD2
v_call: TRBV7-9
clone_size: NA
cdr3_aa: CASSFMLAGVNNEQFF
cdr3_nt: TGTGCCAGCAGCTTCATGCTAGCGGGGGTGAACAATGAGCAGTTCTTC

j_call: TRBJ2-7
d_call: TRBD2
v_call: TRBV4-2
clone_size: NA
cdr3_aa: CASSLPAPGLAETYEQYF
cdr3_nt: TGTGCCAGCAGCCTTCCTGCGCCGGGACTAGCGGAGACCTACGAGCAGTACTTC

j_call: TRBJ2-1
d_call: NA
v_call: TRBV27
clone_size: NA
cdr3_aa: CASRYLDEQFF
cdr3_nt: TGTGCCAGCCGATACCTTGATGAGCAGTTCTTC

j_call: TRBJ2-7
d_call: TRBD1
v_call: TRBV27
clone_size: NA
cdr3_aa: CASSLGTVPDEQYF
cdr3_nt: TGTGCCAGCAGTCTAGGGACAGTTCCGGACGAGCAGTACTTC

j_call: TRBJ2-1
d_call: TRBD2
v_call: TRBV4-1
clone_size: NA
cdr3_aa: CASSPSGSEQFF
cdr3_nt: TGCGCCAGCAGCCCTAGCGGGAGTGAGCAGTTCTTC

j_call: TRBJ2-7
d_call: TRBD1
v_call: TRBV28
clone_size: NA
cdr3_aa: CASSLSRTGDTYEQYF
cdr3_nt: TGTGCCAGCAGTTTATCAAGGACAGGGGATACCTACGAGCAGTACTTC

j_call: TRBJ2-1
d_call: TRBD1
v_call: TRBV5-1
clone_size: NA
cdr3_aa: CASSLVTVRQGQFF
cdr3_nt: TGCGCCAGCAGCTTGGTGACGGTCCGACAGGGGCAGTTCTTC

j_call: TRBJ2-4
d_call: NA
v_call: TRBV4-2
clone_size: NA
cdr3_aa: CASSQAHGPITKNIQYF
cdr3_nt: TGTGCCAGCAGCCAAGCGCATGGTCCTATTACCAAAAACATTCAGTACTTC

j_call: TRBJ1-5
d_call: NA
v_call: TRBV19
clone_size: NA
cdr3_aa: CASSIYPGPNQPQHF
cdr3_nt: TGTGCCAGTAGTATATACCCAGGGCCCAATCAGCCCCAGCATTTT

j_call: TRBJ1-5
d_call: NA
v_call: TRBV25-1
clone_size: NA
cdr3_aa: CASSEWGANQPQHF
cdr3_nt: TGTGCCAGCAGTGAATGGGGGGCCAATCAGCCCCAGCATTTT

j_call: TRBJ1-1
d_call: NA
v_call: TRBV7-9
clone_size: NA
cdr3_aa: CASSSIGRGTEAFF
cdr3_nt: TGTGCCAGCAGCTCCATAGGGCGAGGGACTGAAGCTTTCTTT

j_call: TRBJ1-1
d_call: NA
v_call: TRBV28
clone_size: NA
cdr3_aa: CASSSSNNPNTEAFF
cdr3_nt: TGTGCCAGCAGTTCTTCTAACAACCCGAACACTGAAGCTTTCTTT

j_call: TRBJ2-2
d_call: TRBD2
v_call: TRBV11-2
clone_size: once
cdr3_aa: CASSLVGLAEENTGELFF
cdr3_nt: TGTGCCAGCAGCTTAGTTGGACTAGCGGAGGAGAACACCGGGGAGCTGTTTTTT

j_call: TRBJ2-7
d_call: TRBD1
v_call: TRBV7-6
clone_size: NA
cdr3_aa: CASSMRTGGTSYEQYF
cdr3_nt: TGTGCCAGCAGCATGAGGACAGGGGGGACCTCCTACGAGCAGTACTTC

j_call: TRBJ2-3
d_call: NA
v_call: TRBV7-9
clone_size: once
cdr3_aa: CAIFTDTQYF
cdr3_nt: TGTGCCATTTTCACAGATACGCAGTATTTT

j_call: TRBJ1-4
d_call: NA
v_call: TRBV27
clone_size: NA
cdr3_aa: CASSFGGSNEKLFF
cdr3_nt: TGTGCCAGCAGTTTTGGGGGTTCTAATGAAAAACTGTTTTTT

j_call: TRBJ2-1
d_call: NA
v_call: TRBV7-9
clone_size: NA
cdr3_aa: CASSLGSGYNEQFF
cdr3_nt: TGTGCCAGCAGCTTAGGTTCTGGGTACAATGAGCAGTTCTTC

j_call: TRBJ2-5
d_call: NA
v_call: TRBV7-8
clone_size: NA
cdr3_aa: CASSLTMYQETQYF
cdr3_nt: TGTGCCAGCAGCTTAACGATGTACCAAGAGACCCAGTACTTC

j_call: TRBJ2-7
d_call: NA
v_call: TRBV6-5
clone_size: NA
cdr3_aa: CASKGAGFYEQYF
cdr3_nt: TGTGCCAGCAAGGGCGCCGGCTTCTACGAGCAGTACTTC

j_call: TRBJ2-7
d_call: TRBD2
v_call: TRBV11-3
clone_size: NA
cdr3_aa: CASSEEPSGSLYEQYF
cdr3_nt: TGTGCCAGCAGCGAAGAGCCTAGCGGGAGCTTGTACGAGCAGTACTTC

j_call: TRBJ2-1
d_call: NA
v_call: TRBV5-1
clone_size: once
cdr3_aa: CASSAGPNEQFF
cdr3_nt: TGCGCCAGCAGCGCCGGGCCCAATGAGCAGTTCTTC

j_call: TRBJ1-2
d_call: NA
v_call: TRBV28
clone_size: NA
cdr3_aa: CASSLTGMDYGYTF
cdr3_nt: TGTGCCAGCAGTTTAACAGGGATGGACTATGGCTACACCTTC

j_call: TRBJ2-5
d_call: NA
v_call: TRBV11-2
clone_size: NA
cdr3_aa: CASSWGGQGFRETQYF
cdr3_nt: TGTGCCAGCAGCTGGGGGGGGCAGGGTTTTCGAGAGACCCAGTACTTC

j_call: TRBJ2-7
d_call: NA
v_call: TRBV27
clone_size: NA
cdr3_aa: CASSLFASEHEQYF
cdr3_nt: TGTGCCAGCAGTTTATTTGCTAGCGAACACGAGCAGTACTTC

j_call: TRBJ1-5
d_call: NA
v_call: TRBV5-8
clone_size: NA
cdr3_aa: CASSLAPNNQPQHF
cdr3_nt: TGTGCCAGCAGCTTGGCACCGAACAATCAGCCCCAGCATTTT

j_call: TRBJ2-7
d_call: TRBD1
v_call: TRBV13
clone_size: NA
cdr3_aa: CASSPAGTGGYEQYF
cdr3_nt: TGTGCCAGCAGCCCTGCCGGAACAGGGGGTTACGAGCAGTACTTC

j_call: TRBJ2-7
d_call: NA
v_call: TRBV19
clone_size: NA
cdr3_aa: CASSPTAEAYEQYF
cdr3_nt: TGTGCCAGTAGTCCGACAGCGGAGGCCTACGAGCAGTACTTC

j_call: TRBJ2-7
d_call: NA
v_call: TRBV5-6
clone_size: NA
cdr3_aa: CASSSDRYYEQYF
cdr3_nt: TGTGCCAGCAGCTCAGACAGATACTACGAGCAGTACTTC

j_call: TRBJ2-5
d_call: NA
v_call: TRBV7-2
clone_size: NA
cdr3_aa: CASSPTSGGGETQYF
cdr3_nt: TGTGCCAGCAGCCCCACGTCAGGGGGAGGTGAGACCCAGTACTTC

j_call: TRBJ1-2
d_call: NA
v_call: TRBV7-9
clone_size: few
cdr3_aa: CASTRPVMNYGYTF
cdr3_nt: TGTGCCAGCACGCGGCCGGTGATGAACTACGGCTACACCTTC

j_call: TRBJ2-7
d_call: NA
v_call: TRBV27
clone_size: NA
cdr3_aa: CASSLTMGDLIYEQYF
cdr3_nt: TGTGCCAGCAGTTTAACGATGGGCGACTTGATCTACGAGCAGTACTTC

j_call: TRBJ2-7
d_call: NA
v_call: TRBV7-9
clone_size: NA
cdr3_aa: CASSSDRLISYEQYF
cdr3_nt: TGTGCCAGCAGCTCGGACAGATTAATATCCTACGAGCAGTACTTC

j_call: TRBJ2-5
d_call: TRBD1
v_call: TRBV4-1
clone_size: NA
cdr3_aa: CASSLPGQGGQTQYF
cdr3_nt: TGCGCCAGCAGCCTACCGGGACAGGGCGGACAGACCCAGTACTTC

j_call: TRBJ1-5
d_call: NA
v_call: TRBV19
clone_size: NA
cdr3_aa: CASSIVPSGRAQHF
cdr3_nt: TGTGCCAGTAGTATAGTCCCGAGTGGGAGGGCCCAGCATTTT

j_call: TRBJ2-7
d_call: TRBD1
v_call: TRBV19
clone_size: NA
cdr3_aa: CASSRGQGSYEQYF
cdr3_nt: TGTGCCAGTAGTCGGGGACAGGGCTCCTACGAGCAGTACTTC

j_call: TRBJ1-5
d_call: NA
v_call: TRBV2
clone_size: once
cdr3_aa: CASSDERPGRARQPQHF
cdr3_nt: TGTGCCAGCAGTGATGAAAGACCGGGCCGCGCGAGGCAGCCCCAGCATTTT

j_call: TRBJ2-7
d_call: NA
v_call: TRBV5-5
clone_size: NA
cdr3_aa: CASSLEWGPYEQYF
cdr3_nt: TGTGCCAGCAGCTTGGAGTGGGGCCCATACGAGCAGTACTTC

j_call: TRBJ1-1
d_call: NA
v_call: TRBV21-1
clone_size: NA
cdr3_aa: CASSKSKGPYTEAFF
cdr3_nt: TGTGCCAGCAGCAAAAGTAAGGGTCCGTACACTGAAGCTTTCTTT

j_call: TRBJ1-1
d_call: TRBD1
v_call: TRBV19
clone_size: NA
cdr3_aa: CASSIRTGGTEAFF
cdr3_nt: TGTGCCAGTAGTATTCGGACAGGGGGCACTGAAGCTTTCTTT